A selection of T cell receptor beta chains follows, all from one sample in a study of T cell repertoires in cytomegalovirus infection. TCRdb redid the calling of the reads with MiXCR, one entry per CDR3 protein. Of hundreds of thousands of distinct CDR3 sequences listed, approximately 42% were seen once; the top ten hold around 45%. These TCRs' antigens remain unknown. The sample in question was cultured PBMCs, obtained from culture after CMV antigen stimulation. Receptors were obtained from a human donor in good health (CMV status not recorded). Some clones in this sample may be carry-over from other donors' samples. Both conserved end residues are part of each CDR3. The D gene is left open where the match is weak. Clone size is not always given. Where it is, it says once, few, many or a class for expanded clones.

D	size	V	J	DNA	CDR3
TRBD1	once	TRBV12-3/TRBV12-4	TRBJ1-5	TGTGCCAGCAGTTTCTCCGGGACAGGGGGATTTCAGCCCCAGCATTTT	CASSFSGTGGFQPQHF
TRBD1	NA	TRBV9	TRBJ1-5	TGTGCCAGCAGCGAGCGGGACAGTAGGCAGCCCCAGCATTTT	CASSERDSRQPQHF
NA	NA	TRBV6-1	TRBJ2-1	TGTGCCAGCAGTCCCCGACTTTACTCCTACAATGAGCAGTTCTTC	CASSPRLYSYNEQFF
TRBD1	NA	TRBV7-6	TRBJ2-1	TGTGCCAGCAGCTTACCGGAACAGGGGGACAAGAGCAATGAGCAGTTCTTC	CASSLPEQGDKSNEQFF
NA	few	TRBV7-2	TRBJ2-3	TGTGCCAGCAGCTACTACACAGATACGCAGTATTTT	CASSYYTDTQYF
TRBD2	NA	TRBV29-1	TRBJ2-7	TGCAGCGTTAGACTAGCGGGGGTCTACGAGCAGTACTTC	CSVRLAGVYEQYF
TRBD2	NA	TRBV7-2	TRBJ2-7	TGTGCCAGCAGGACAGTCGGCGGGAGGGGCGAGCAGTACTTC	CASRTVGGRGEQYF
TRBD2	NA	TRBV5-3	TRBJ2-1	TGTGCCAGCAGCTTGGGGACTAGCGGGAGACAATCCTACAATGAGCAGTTCTTC	CASSLGTSGRQSYNEQFF
NA	few	TRBV2	TRBJ2-7	TGTGCCAGCAGTGTACTTCAGAAGACCTACGAGCAGTACTTC	CASSVLQKTYEQYF
NA	NA	TRBV6-5	TRBJ1-1	TGTGCCACCGACAGAGGAGGCAGCGCTTTCTTT	CATDRGGSAFF
NA	NA	TRBV28	TRBJ2-3	TGTGCCAGCATCCCTCCAGGGGCAGACGCAGATACGCAGTATTTT	CASIPPGADADTQYF
TRBD1	few	TRBV6-2/TRBV6-3	TRBJ2-7	TGTGCCAGCGACAGGGATGGCTACGAGCAGTACTTC	CASDRDGYEQYF
TRBD2	NA	TRBV6-6	TRBJ2-1	TGTGCCAGCAGTGAATCGATTATCCCGGGACTAGCGGGAGCAAGTAATGAGCAGTTCTTC	CASSESIIPGLAGASNEQFF
TRBD1	NA	TRBV7-6	TRBJ2-1	TGTGCCAGCAGCTTAGGACAGGGGGACTACAATGAGCAGTTCTTC	CASSLGQGDYNEQFF
TRBD2	few	TRBV7-2	TRBJ2-5	TGTGCCAGCAGCTCCCGGGGGGTCCAAGAGACCCAGTACTTC	CASSSRGVQETQYF
NA	NA	TRBV7-6	TRBJ2-3	TGTGCCAGCAGACCGAGCCAGGGTGGCCTATACACAGATACGCAGTATTTT	CASRPSQGGLYTDTQYF
TRBD1	NA	TRBV6-6	TRBJ2-2	TGTGCAGGGGGCCCCACTAGGACCGGGGAGCTGTTTTTT	CAGGPTRTGELFF
NA	NA	TRBV12-3/TRBV12-4	TRBJ1-1	TGTGCCAGCAGTATCGGGAGGGTAGAAGCTTTCTTT	CASSIGRVEAFF
NA	once	TRBV6-1	TRBJ1-6	TGTGCCAGCAGTGAAGCGCTAGGGGTCTATAATTCACCCCTCCACTTT	CASSEALGVYNSPLHF
TRBD2	NA	TRBV20-1	TRBJ2-7	TGCAGTGCTAGAGATCGAAGCGGGAGTCCGGGGGAGCAGTACTTC	CSARDRSGSPGEQYF
NA	NA	TRBV3-1	TRBJ1-4	TGTGCCAGCAGCCCACACCAGGGTTATTTGTCTAATGAAAAACTGTTTTTT	CASSPHQGYLSNEKLFF
TRBD1	few	TRBV11-2	TRBJ2-7	TGTGCCAGCAGCTTCCTGACAGGGGCCGTTATCTACGAGCAGTACTTC	CASSFLTGAVIYEQYF
NA	NA	TRBV27	TRBJ2-5	TGTGCCAGCAGTTTCCGGAGAGAGGGGGAGACCCAGTACTTC	CASSFRREGETQYF
NA	NA	TRBV28	TRBJ2-1	TGTGCCAGCCTAGTGGGACGGGGCGGTGAGCAGTTCTTC	CASLVGRGGEQFF
NA	many	TRBV6-1	TRBJ2-2	TGTGCCAGCAGTGACCTATGGGGGAGCACCGGGGAGCTGTTTTTT	CASSDLWGSTGELFF
NA	NA	TRBV15	TRBJ1-6	TGTGCCACCAGCAGGGACAGACAGAACGCTTCACCCCTCCACTTT	CATSRDRQNASPLHF